The clone carrying this T cell receptor beta chain was observed at least ten times. TCRdb re-called the 5' RACE reads with MiXCR, one entry per CDR3 protein. The sample shows about 35,000 distinct CDR3 sequences, 10% of them seen only once. The data belong to a study of CD8 T cells in ankylosing spondylitis. The CDR3 totals 16 residues. V shed 5 bases and J shed 1 base, with 14 bases lying between them. This sequence joins TRBV12-3 or TRBV12-4 and TRBJ2-2, with D uncertain. This clonotype was sampled from a male donor with ankylosing spondylitis or in good health (not recorded which). Sequencing was done on a sample of blood, either unsorted or a sorted T cell fraction (not recorded which). In nucleotides, the CDR3 is TGTGCCAGCAGTCCGGCCTGGGTGGGGAACACCGGGGAGCTGTTTTTT. It is translated as CASSPAWVGNTGELFF.